This T cell receptor (gamma chain) was recorded in a study of Vδ1+ human thymocytes. Study findings and constraints: Thymic TRG and TRD repertoires appeared highly polyclonal, with Gaussian CDR3 length distributions. About 20% of thymic delta-chain sequences were Vdelta2, with few Vdelta3, unlike blood Vdelta1+ controls.

The CDR3 runs 14 residues. Unmatched junction bases numbered 9, after V lost 4 bases and J lost 3 bases. Germline CDR1 reads EGSNGY; CDR2 reads YDSYNSKV. Vdelta1+ thymocyte sorts reached between about 96% and 99.6% purity. As for this clone: Its specificity is not known.

Sequences come from RNA converted to cDNA by reverse transcription. CDR3 amplicons came from multiplex PCR with pooled V-gene forward and constant-region reverse primers. TCRdb re-processed the multiplex PCR reads using CATT. The data hold about 27,000 gamma-chain clones, with 15% to 25% observed a single time. This chain connects TRGV2 to TRGJ1 or TRGJ2. This TCR was sampled from a boy less than two years old who had congenital heart surgery. The sample comprised Vdelta1+ gamma-delta thymocytes from the thymus. Subset specified: FACS-sorted CD3+ TCRalphabeta- TCRVdelta1+ TCRVdelta2- thymocytes. The CDR3 reads CATWDPPAYYKKLF. In nucleotides, the CDR3 is TGTGCCACCTGGGATCCCCCCGCTTATTATAAGAAACTCTTT.